This T cell receptor (beta chain) was captured in a study of T-cell reconstitution after alpha-beta-depleted transplantation in children. Trimming left V 2 bases short and J 5 bases short, with 15 bases between. Germline V gene lookup returns CDR1 DFQATT and CDR2 SNEGSKA (reference sequence). This CDR3 is 14 amino acids long. Unique molecular identifiers were incorporated into the prepared TCRbeta library. TCRdb recomputed calls from the PCR reads with MiXCR, one row per CDR3 protein. This repertoire shows nearly 400,000 distinct CDR3 sequences, approximately 20% found once; its top ten account for over 3.5%.

The chain links TRBV20-1 to TRBJ2-5; D gene uncertain. The sequences come from PBMCs from the stem cell graft donor, collected from the stem cell graft. This clonotype was sampled from a human donor who donated a stem cell graft to a child with acute myeloid leukemia. This CDR3 is CSARLPSEGETQYF. Written as DNA, the CDR3 is TGCAGTGCTAGACTCCCTTCAGAAGGGGAGACCCAGTACTTC.